These T cell receptor beta chains were read from a single sample in a study of identical twins. TCRdb re-derived calls from the 5' RACE reads in MiXCR, one entry per CDR3 protein. Of about 810,000 distinct CDR3 sequences detected, approximately 13% appear once; the ten largest clones hold around 1.5%. The data also belong to a second study, concerning yellow fever vaccine responses in identical twins.

The specimen was PBMCs. All receptors come from a woman under 30 in good health. Both conserved end residues are part of each CDR3. D genes are given only for firm matches. Part of the rows lack a size; the others show once, few, many or a class for expanded clones.

D gene,V gene,J gene,clone size,CDR3 length,CDR3 DNA,CDR3 protein
TRBD2,TRBV6-1,TRBJ2-5,many,16,TGTGCCAGCAGTAAACCTAGCGGGGTGTCCCAAGAGACCCAGTACTTC,CASSKPSGVSQETQYF
TRBD1,TRBV18,TRBJ1-2,many,17,TGTGCCAGCTCACCGCCATCCCGGGACAGAAATAACTATGGCTACACCTTC,CASSPPSRDRNNYGYTF
TRBD2,TRBV2,TRBJ2-1,-,16,TGTGCCAGCAGTCGAGGGTGGGTAGCGGGAGCTGTTGAGCAGTTCTTC,CASSRGWVAGAVEQFF
-,TRBV12-3/TRBV12-4,TRBJ1-2,few,14,TGTGCCAGCAGTCTAGGGGCCTTCCACTATGGCTACACCTTC,CASSLGAFHYGYTF
-,TRBV15,TRBJ2-1,few,16,TGTGCCACCAGCAGGACCCCCCAGCCCTCCTACAATGAGCAGTTCTTC,CATSRTPQPSYNEQFF
-,TRBV5-1,TRBJ1-2,-,16,TGCGCCAGCAGCCCTTTAGACGGACCCACCATTTATGGCTACACCTTC,CASSPLDGPTIYGYTF
-,TRBV28,TRBJ1-2,-,11,TGTGCCAGCAGTTTCAATGGAGGCTACACCTTC,CASSFNGGYTF
-,TRBV7-9,TRBJ2-2,few,15,TGTGCCAGCAGCTTCGCGGGGAAAATGGGCGGGGAGCTGTTTTTT,CASSFAGKMGGELFF
TRBD1,TRBV28,TRBJ2-7,-,19,TGTGCCAGCAGCCTCGGACAGGGGGCCCACCAGCGAATTACCTACGAGCAGTACTTC,CASSLGQGAHQRITYEQYF
TRBD1,TRBV2,TRBJ1-4,-,15,TGTGCCAGCAGCGCCGTACAGGGGGCTGGTGAAAAACTGTTTTTT,CASSAVQGAGEKLFF
TRBD2,TRBV6-1,TRBJ2-7,few,15,TGTGCCAGCAGTGAAAGGTCTAGCGGGCGTCTCGAGCAGTACTTC,CASSERSSGRLEQYF
TRBD1,TRBV6-1,TRBJ1-2,few,14,TGTGCCAGCAGTGAAGCGGGGACAGGGCAAGGCTACACCTTC,CASSEAGTGQGYTF
TRBD2,TRBV6-1,TRBJ2-1,few,15,TGTGCCAGCTTACGGGGACTAGCGGGAGTAAATGAGCAGTTCTTC,CASLRGLAGVNEQFF
-,TRBV5-6,TRBJ2-2,-,11,TGTGTCAGCTACGGTGCCGGGGAGCTGTTTTTT,CVSYGAGELFF
-,TRBV3-1,TRBJ1-1,-,13,TGTGCCAGCAGCCTACAAAAGAACACTGAAGCTTTCTTT,CASSLQKNTEAFF
-,TRBV12-3/TRBV12-4,TRBJ1-2,-,11,TGTGCCAGCAGGGGGACTGCGGGCTACACCTTC,CASRGTAGYTF
-,TRBV4-1,TRBJ2-1,many,17,TGCGCCAGCAGCCAAGAGGCACTAGCACTCCCCTACAATGAGCAGTTCTTC,CASSQEALALPYNEQFF
TRBD2,TRBV20-1,TRBJ2-5,-,17,TGCAGTGCTAGACCCAAACTAGCGGGAGGAATCGGAGAGACCCAGTACTTC,CSARPKLAGGIGETQYF
TRBD1,TRBV3-1,TRBJ1-5,many,15,TGTGCCAGCAGCCTGGGACAGGGGGCGGCTCAGCCCCAGCATTTT,CASSLGQGAAQPQHF
-,TRBV29-1,TRBJ2-7,few,11,TGCAGCGTCGCCGACAGTTACGAGCAGTACTTC,CSVADSYEQYF
-,TRBV6-1,TRBJ2-3,few,16,TGTGCCAGCACCAAAAGAACGTCGGCTGGCACAGATACGCAGTATTTT,CASTKRTSAGTDTQYF
-,TRBV4-1,TRBJ2-3,-,19,TGCGCCAGCAGACAATCAGGAAGGACAGTTCAATCCTCCACAGATACGCAGTATTTT,CASRQSGRTVQSSTDTQYF
-,TRBV19,TRBJ2-5,-,13,TGTGCCAGTAGTTTAAGGGATTATGAGACCCAGTACTTC,CASSLRDYETQYF
-,TRBV4-1,TRBJ1-6,few,16,TGCGCCAGCAGCCATGTAATATTGGAGAACAATTCACCCCTCCACTTT,CASSHVILENNSPLHF
-,TRBV28,TRBJ1-2,many,15,TGTGCCAGCAGTCCCCGAGGGGAGGGCTACTATGGCTACACCTTC,CASSPRGEGYYGYTF
-,TRBV3-1,TRBJ1-2,-,14,TGTGCCAGCAGCCAAGCATCACAGAACTATGGCTACACCTTC,CASSQASQNYGYTF
-,TRBV12-3/TRBV12-4,TRBJ2-7,-,12,TGTGCCAGCAGATCGAGGACTGAAGAGCAGTACTTC,CASRSRTEEQYF
-,TRBV3-1,TRBJ2-1,-,15,TGTGCCAGCAGCCAAGACAGGACTGACATAGATGAGCAGTTCTTC,CASSQDRTDIDEQFF
-,TRBV25-1,TRBJ1-6,many,14,TGTGCCAGCAGTGGCGACAGGAATAATTCACCCCTCCACTTT,CASSGDRNNSPLHF
TRBD1,TRBV29-1,TRBJ1-4,once,15,TGCAGCGTTGAAGCCTCCCGGGACAGGGGTGAAAAACTGTTTTTT,CSVEASRDRGEKLFF
-,TRBV28,TRBJ1-6,many,15,TGTGCCAGCAGTTTATACAGGGCGGGGAATTCACCCCTCCACTTT,CASSLYRAGNSPLHF
TRBD1,TRBV7-9,TRBJ2-2,-,17,TGTGCCAGCAGCGGAGGCGTAGACAGGGGGTTCACCGGGGAGCTGTTTTTT,CASSGGVDRGFTGELFF
-,TRBV12-3/TRBV12-4,TRBJ2-3,many,18,TGTGCCAGCAGTTTGGCCCCCACAGTGAGGACTCCCTCAGATACGCAGTATTTT,CASSLAPTVRTPSDTQYF
-,TRBV6-5,TRBJ2-1,few,15,TGTGCCAGCAGTTACTCGATCCGGGTTCAGAATGAGCAGTTCTTC,CASSYSIRVQNEQFF
-,TRBV10-2,TRBJ1-4,-,15,TGCGCCAGCAGTGGGGGCCGGGCGGGTAATGAAAAACTGTTTTTT,CASSGGRAGNEKLFF
TRBD2,TRBV24-1,TRBJ2-3,-,15,TGTGCCACCAGTGGAAAGCGGGACCCCACAGATACGCAGTATTTT,CATSGKRDPTDTQYF
TRBD1,TRBV5-1,TRBJ2-3,few,16,TGCGCCAGCAGCTGGACCGGGACAGGGTTTGCAGATACGCAGTATTTT,CASSWTGTGFADTQYF
-,TRBV5-1,TRBJ2-3,few,16,TGCGCCAGCAGCCGCGGGCAGGGACCTAGCACAGATACGCAGTATTTT,CASSRGQGPSTDTQYF
TRBD2,TRBV2,TRBJ2-7,many,14,TGTGCCAGCAGTCTGGGACTAGCATTCTACGAGCAGTACTTC,CASSLGLAFYEQYF
-,TRBV2,TRBJ1-3,-,14,TGTGCCAGCAGTTCAGGGGTTACTGGAAACACCATATATTTT,CASSSGVTGNTIYF